Following are 25 T cell receptor beta chains from one sample sequenced in a study of blood T cell repertoires in COVID-19. The repertoire was sequenced with immunoSEQ multiplex PCR; TCRdb's copy has only in-frame clones and lacks some. Among about 310,000 clones listed, around 87% were seen once. The sequencing sample was made of peripheral blood. These TCRs come from a woman aged 50 to 60 who had recovered from COVID-19.

V is TRBV6-5 and J is TRBJ1-2; D gene unclear. The CDR3 contains 13 residues. Germline assignment: CDR1 MNHEY and CDR2 SVGAGI. Trimming stripped 6 bases from V and 8 bases from J, with 16 bases between. CDR3 coding DNA: TGTGCCAGCAGAAACAGCCGGGAATGGGGCTACACCTTC. This sequence encodes CASRNSREWGYTF.

The sample holds one count of this clone. The chain is built from TRBV27 and TRBJ2-2; perhaps TRBD1 as D (6 bases). This CDR3 has 15 residues. Germline CDR1 is MNHEY and CDR2 is SMNVEV (reference sequence). Trimming removed 0 bases from V and 9 bases from J, with 14 bases in between. CDR3: CASSLSRQEGRELFF. CDR3 nucleotide sequence: TGTGCCAGCAGTTTATCCCGACAGGAAGGCAGGGAGCTGTTTTTT.

This chain connects TRBV5-6 to TRBJ1-5, with TRBD1 matching over 9 bases. CDR1 is SGHDT, CDR2 YYEEEE, per germline. The CDR3 spans 16 residues. Trimming at V came to 1 base and at J to 6 bases, leaving 8 bases not matched to a gene. CDR3 DNA sequence: TGTGCCAGCAGCTTGTATCGGACAGGGGCTACTCAGCCCCAGCATTTT. It translates to CASSLYRTGATQPQHF.

The chain uses TRBV28 and TRBJ1-4; TRBD1 matches 9 bases. CDR1 is MDHEN and CDR2 is SYDVKM in the germline V gene. Trimming at V came to 3 bases and at J to 4 bases, leaving 3 bases not matched to a gene. This CDR3 is 15 amino acids long. The CDR3 protein is CASSLRTGDNEKLFF. CDR3 coding DNA: TGTGCCAGCAGTTTGCGGACAGGGGATAATGAAAAACTGTTTTTT. Filled out from reference TRBV28 and TRBJ1-4, the complete variable domain reads DVKVTQSSRYLVKRTGEKVFLECVQDMDHENMFWYRQDPGLGLRLIYFSYDVKMKEKGDIPEGYSVSREKKERFSLILESASTNQTSMYLCASSLRTGDNEKLFFGSGTQLSVL.

The rearrangement uses TRBV7-8 and TRBJ1-1, with TRBD1 identical over 7 bases. The CDR3 is 14 amino acids. CDR1 is SGHVS, CDR2 FQNEAQ, per germline. V gave up 6 bases and J gave up 4 bases; unmatched junction bases: 8. CDR3 residues: CASRDHTGATEAFF. The CDR3 DNA follows: TGTGCCAGCAGGGATCACACAGGGGCCACTGAAGCTTTCTTT.

There are a few counts of this clone. This sequence joins TRBV14 and TRBJ2-3, with 13 positions matching TRBD2. Germline-derived CDR1 and CDR2 are SGHDN and FVKESK. The V and J ends lost 1 base and 9 bases, in that order; junction bases with no gene match: 4. The CDR3 length is 15 residues. In DNA, the CDR3 is TGTGCCAGCAGCCAAGGACTAGCGGGGGGCGCCACGCAGTATTTT. It specifies CASSQGLAGGATQYF.

The CDR3 DNA reads TGTGCCAGCAGTTCCTCGACTAGCGGTACGCAGTATTTT. It specifies CASSSSTSGTQYF. The genes are TRBV6-2 or TRBV6-3 and TRBJ2-3, with 9 bases aligning to TRBD2. Germline V gene sequence: CDR1 MNHEY, CDR2 SVGEGT. After removal of 4 bases from V and 8 bases from J, the junction contained 4 bases not matched to a gene. This CDR3 region has 13 residues.

This clone showed up just a few times. The chain carries TRBV9 and TRBJ1-2; 10 bases agree with TRBD1. Germline V gene sequence: CDR1 SGDLS, CDR2 YYNGEE. Germline trimming cut 0 bases from V and 4 bases from J; bases unmatched to any gene: 6. This CDR3 contains 16 residues. The CDR3 is CASSVARDRGVYGYTF. CDR3 in DNA: TGTGCCAGCAGCGTAGCCCGGGACAGGGGTGTCTATGGCTACACCTTC.

The genes are TRBV29-1 and TRBJ1-2; D unclear. Germline V gives CDR1 SQVTM, CDR2 ANQGSEA. This CDR3 contains 13 residues. Trimming removed 3 bases at V and 1 base at J, with 9 bases between. The DNA of the CDR3 is TGCAGCGTTGACCTAGGAATTAACTATGGCTACACCTTC. Translated, it gives CSVDLGINYGYTF. Drawing the rest from reference TRBV29-1 and TRBJ1-2, the complete variable domain is SAVISQKPSRDICQRGTSLTIQCQVDSQVTMMFWYRQQPGQSLTLIATANQGSEATYESGFVIDKFPISRPNLTFSTLTVSNMSPEDSSIYLCSVDLGINYGYTFGSGTRLTVV.

As to this clone: This specimen includes other DNA sequences encoding the same CDR3. The chain combines TRBV18 with TRBJ2-3, with D possibly matching TRBD1 (6 bases). The CDR3 sequence is 14 residues long. Germline V CDR1 and CDR2: KGHSH, LQKENI. Trimming left V 2 bases short and J 3 bases short, with 9 bases between. The CDR3 bases are TGTGCCAGCTCACCAGGGGGCGGGACAGATACGCAGTATTTT. Amino acids: CASSPGGGTDTQYF.

The chain joins TRBV9 to TRBJ2-3, with 8 bases matching TRBD2. V shed 0 bases, J shed 5 bases, and the junction held 2 bases outside the gene matches. The germline CDR1 and CDR2 sequences are SGDLS and YYNGEE. The CDR3 spans 14 residues. CDR3 sequence: CASSVEAGEDTQYF. CDR3 coding DNA: TGTGCCAGCAGCGTAGAAGCGGGAGAAGATACGCAGTATTTT.

The chain combines TRBV7-2 with TRBJ1-5, with 7 positions matching TRBD1. The CDR3 contains 13 residues. Germline trimming cut 4 bases from V and 8 bases from J; bases unmatched to any gene: 5. The germline V gene encodes CDR1 SGHTA and CDR2 FQGNSA. For the CDR3, the DNA is TGTGCCAGCAGCTGGGACAGAGAAGAGCCCCAGCATTTT. Translation: CASSWDREEPQHF. Based on the CDR3 plus reference TRBV7-2 and TRBJ1-5, the full variable domain is GAGVSQSPSNKVTEKGKDVELRCDPISGHTALYWYRQSLGQGLEFLIYFQGNSAPDKSGLPSDRFSAERTGGSVSTLTIQRTQQEDSAVYLCASSWDREEPQHFGDGTRLSIL.

The gene calls are TRBV4-2 and TRBJ1-1; TRBD1 agrees at 8 bases. The CDR3 covers 15 residues. Germline loops: CDR1 LGHNA, CDR2 YNFKEQ. V lost 4 bases and J lost 2; bases outside the gene matches: 6. CDR3 nucleotides: TGTGCCAGCAGCCGGATGGGACAGGAAAACACTGAAGCTTTCTTT. Its translation: CASSRMGQENTEAFF.

The V gene is TRBV28, the J gene TRBJ1-2, with 9 bases matching TRBD1. Per germline, CDR1 MDHEN and CDR2 SYDVKM. J lost 2 bases, V lost 6 bases, and 10 bases had no gene match. CDR3 length: 16 amino acids. CDR3 residues: CASSPQRTGANYGYTF. In nucleotides, the CDR3 is TGTGCCAGCAGCCCTCAAAGGACAGGGGCAAACTATGGCTACACCTTC.

This clone was detected only a few times. The V gene is TRBV6-5, the J gene TRBJ1-1; a possible D gene is TRBD1 (5 bases). This CDR3 is built from 15 residues. Germline assignment: CDR1 MNHEY and CDR2 SVGAGI. V lost 0 bases and J lost 6, with 14 bases in between. The CDR3 nucleotides are TGTGCCAGCAGTTACTCGATCGACGGGGGTTCTGAAGCTTTCTTT. Its translation is CASSYSIDGGSEAFF.

The chain employs TRBV24-1 and TRBJ2-1, with D possibly being TRBD2 (6 bases). CDR1 and CDR2 from the germline V gene are KGHDR and SFDVKD. CDR3 length: 17 amino acids. V dropped 4 bases and J dropped 2 bases, with 17 bases sitting between them. The CDR3, as DNA: TGTGCCACCAGTGACGGAGGGGCGGGAAGGACCTACAATGAGCAGTTCTTC. It encodes CATSDGGAGRTYNEQFF.

The chain carries TRBV2 and TRBJ1-4; D may be TRBD1 (6 bases). Trimming cost V 1 base and J 7 bases, with 13 bases left between them. Germline CDR1 reads SNHLY; CDR2 reads FYNNEI. The CDR3 loop spans 15 amino acids. CDR3 in amino acids: CASSEVGGRGEKLFF. DNA of the CDR3: TGTGCCAGCAGTGAAGTAGGGGGAAGAGGTGAAAAACTGTTTTTT.

This CDR3 reads CASSMSSRETQYF. The DNA of the CDR3 is TGTGCCAGTAGTATGTCTTCGCGAGAGACCCAGTACTTC. This rearrangement joins TRBV19 to TRBJ2-5; no reliable D call. The CDR3 is made up of 13 amino acids. Germline V CDR1 and CDR2: LNHDA, SQIVND (reference sequence). V lost 3 bases, J lost 4 bases, and 9 bases lay in between.

The chain links TRBV19 to TRBJ2-5; 8 bases agree with TRBD1. The CDR3 extends over 14 amino acids. The trim removed 5 bases at V and 5 bases at J, leaving 7 bases unmatched. Germline CDR1 reads LNHDA; CDR2 reads SQIVND (reference sequence). The CDR3 loop reads CASSPQGGTETQYF. The CDR3 region has the DNA TGTGCCAGTAGTCCACAGGGGGGTACGGAGACCCAGTACTTC.

This clone has just a few counts. The chain joins TRBV28 to TRBJ1-6; 9 nucleotides match TRBD1. The germline CDR1 and CDR2 sequences are MDHEN and SYDVKM. The CDR3 extends over 12 amino acids. Here the CDR3 reads CGGQGRSSPLHF. The CDR3 DNA sequence: TGTGGAGGACAGGGGCGGTCTTCACCCCTCCACTTT.

The chain carries TRBV5-1 and TRBJ2-5; 7 bases line up with TRBD2. CDR3 length: 16 residues. CDR1 SGHRS and CDR2 YFSETQ come from the germline V gene. With 0 bases clipped from V and 2 bases from J, the junction kept 7 bases outside the gene matches. CDR3 residues: CASSLGAGVGQETQYF. DNA of the CDR3: TGCGCCAGCAGCTTGGGGGCGGGGGTCGGGCAAGAGACCCAGTACTTC.

The rearrangement uses TRBV24-1 and TRBJ2-2, with 12 bases that match TRBD1. J gave up 4 bases and V 3 bases, and 5 bases lay outside the gene matches. CDR1 and CDR2 from the germline V gene are KGHDR and SFDVKD. The CDR3 loop spans 17 amino acids. The CDR3 here is CATSDPPGQGATGELFF. The CDR3 DNA is TGTGCCACCAGTGATCCCCCGGGACAGGGGGCCACCGGGGAGCTGTTTTTT.

The chain uses TRBV19 and TRBJ1-5; the D is unclear. Trimming took 9 bases from V and 5 from J, leaving 23 bases between them. The CDR3 covers 16 residues. CDR1 and CDR2 (germline): LNHDA, SQIVND (reference sequence). The CDR3 loop is CASTAVRGESHQPQHF. CDR3 nucleotide sequence: TGTGCCAGCACCGCCGTCCGTGGGGAGAGCCATCAGCCCCAGCATTTT.

The rearrangement links TRBV6-5 to TRBJ2-7; 7 bases align to TRBD1. V was clipped by 6 bases and J by 9 bases; unmatched bases: 11. Germline-derived CDR1 and CDR2 are MNHEY and SVGAGI. This CDR3 spans 13 amino acids. The CDR3 spells CASRPPGTERQYF. CDR3 DNA sequence: TGTGCCAGCAGACCACCCGGGACAGAAAGGCAGTACTTC.

The chain is built from TRBV28 and TRBJ2-5; 7 bases agree with TRBD2. The CDR3 consists of 14 residues. The ends lost 5 bases at V and 5 bases at J; junction bases unmatched: 8. Germline-derived CDR1 and CDR2 are MDHEN and SYDVKM. CDR3 region: CASSPRLAQETQYF. As DNA, the CDR3 is TGTGCCAGCAGTCCACGACTAGCTCAGGAGACCCAGTACTTC.